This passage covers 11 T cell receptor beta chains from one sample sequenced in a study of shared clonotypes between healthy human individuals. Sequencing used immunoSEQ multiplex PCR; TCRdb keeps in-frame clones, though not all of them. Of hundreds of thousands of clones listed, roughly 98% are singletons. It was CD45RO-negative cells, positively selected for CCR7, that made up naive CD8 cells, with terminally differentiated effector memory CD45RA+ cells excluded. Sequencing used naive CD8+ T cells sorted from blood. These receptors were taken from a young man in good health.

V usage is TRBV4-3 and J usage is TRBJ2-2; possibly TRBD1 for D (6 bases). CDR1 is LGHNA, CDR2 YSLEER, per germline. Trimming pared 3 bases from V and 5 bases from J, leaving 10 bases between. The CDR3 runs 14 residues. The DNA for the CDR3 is TGCGCCAGCAGCCAGGGGGCTTATACCGGGGAGCTGTTTTTT. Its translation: CASSQGAYTGELFF.

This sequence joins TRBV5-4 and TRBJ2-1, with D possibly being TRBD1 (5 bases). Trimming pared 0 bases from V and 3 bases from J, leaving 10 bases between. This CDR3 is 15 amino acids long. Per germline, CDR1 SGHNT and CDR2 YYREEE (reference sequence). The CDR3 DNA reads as TGTGCCAGCAGCTTGGGAGGACAAGTCTACAATGAGCAGTTCTTC. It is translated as CASSLGGQVYNEQFF.

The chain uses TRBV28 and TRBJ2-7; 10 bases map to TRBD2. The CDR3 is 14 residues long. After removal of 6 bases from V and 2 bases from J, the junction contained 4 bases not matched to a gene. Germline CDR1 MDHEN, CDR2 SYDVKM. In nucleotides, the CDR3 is TGTGCCAGCAGCCTACTAGCGGGGCCCTACGAGCAGTACTTC. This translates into CASSLLAGPYEQYF.

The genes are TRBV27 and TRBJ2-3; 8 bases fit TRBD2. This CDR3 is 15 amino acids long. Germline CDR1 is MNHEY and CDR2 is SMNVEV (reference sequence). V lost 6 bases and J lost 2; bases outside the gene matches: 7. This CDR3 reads CASSRGGLDTDTQYF. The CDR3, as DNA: TGTGCCAGCAGCCGGGGGGGGTTAGACACAGATACGCAGTATTTT.

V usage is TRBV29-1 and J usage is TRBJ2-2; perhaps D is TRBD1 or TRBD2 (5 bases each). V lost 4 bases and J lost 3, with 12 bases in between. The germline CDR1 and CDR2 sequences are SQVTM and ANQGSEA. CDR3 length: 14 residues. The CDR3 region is CSVASQGDTGELFF. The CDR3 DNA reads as TGCAGCGTTGCCTCGCAGGGAGACACCGGGGAGCTGTTTTTT.

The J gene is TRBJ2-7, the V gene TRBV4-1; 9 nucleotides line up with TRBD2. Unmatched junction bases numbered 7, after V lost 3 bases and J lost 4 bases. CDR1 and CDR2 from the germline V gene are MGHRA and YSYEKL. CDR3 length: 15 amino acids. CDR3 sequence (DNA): TGCGCCAGCAGCCATACTGCTAGCGGGAAATACGAGCAGTACTTC. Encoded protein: CASSHTASGKYEQYF.

The CDR3 here is CASSLRSMADSSYEQYF. CDR3 DNA sequence: TGCGCCAGCAGCTTGAGGAGTATGGCGGATAGCTCCTACGAGCAGTACTTC. This rearrangement joins TRBV5-1 to TRBJ2-7; no clear D. Trimming removed 1 base from V and 0 bases from J, with 17 bases in between. Germline V gene data show CDR1 as SGHRS and CDR2 as YFSETQ. The CDR3 has 17 amino acids.

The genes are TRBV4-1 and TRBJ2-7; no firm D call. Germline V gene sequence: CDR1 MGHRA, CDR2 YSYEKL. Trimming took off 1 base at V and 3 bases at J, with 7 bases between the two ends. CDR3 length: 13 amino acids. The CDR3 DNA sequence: TGCGCCAGCAGCCAAGGTAGTGGCTACGAGCAGTACTTC. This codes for CASSQGSGYEQYF.

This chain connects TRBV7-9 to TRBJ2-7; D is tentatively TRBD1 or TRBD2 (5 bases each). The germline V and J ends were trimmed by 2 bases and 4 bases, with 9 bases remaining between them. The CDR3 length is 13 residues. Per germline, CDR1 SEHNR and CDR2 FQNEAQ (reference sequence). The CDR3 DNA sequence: TGTGCCAGCAGCTTAATGGGGGTGTACGAGCAGTACTTC. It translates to CASSLMGVYEQYF.

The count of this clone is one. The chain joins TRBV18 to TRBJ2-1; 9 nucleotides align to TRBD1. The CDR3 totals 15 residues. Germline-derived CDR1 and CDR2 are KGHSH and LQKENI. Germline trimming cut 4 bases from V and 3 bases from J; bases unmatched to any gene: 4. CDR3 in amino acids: CASSRRDRVYNEQFF. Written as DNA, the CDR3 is TGTGCCAGCTCACGCCGGGACAGGGTCTACAATGAGCAGTTCTTC.

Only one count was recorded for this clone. CDR3 sequence (DNA): TGTGCCAGCAGAAGGTGGAGCTACGAGCAGTACTTC. This translates into CASRRWSYEQYF. The rearrangement joins TRBV6-1 to TRBJ2-7; D not certain. The CDR3 sequence is 12 residues long. In germline, CDR1 is MNHNS, CDR2 SASEGT. V was pared by 6 bases and J by 3 bases, with 9 bases between.